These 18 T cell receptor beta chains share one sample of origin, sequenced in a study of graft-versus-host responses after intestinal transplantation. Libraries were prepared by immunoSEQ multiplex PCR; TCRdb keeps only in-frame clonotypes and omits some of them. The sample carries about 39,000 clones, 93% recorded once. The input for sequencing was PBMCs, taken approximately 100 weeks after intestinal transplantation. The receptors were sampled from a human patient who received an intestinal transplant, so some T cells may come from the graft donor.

CDR3 protein: CANRDREGNEQYF. CDR3 bases: TGTGCCAACCGGGACAGGGAGGGTAACGAGCAGTACTTC. This chain connects TRBV10-3 to TRBJ2-7; TRBD1 agrees at 9 bases. CDR1 ENHRY and CDR2 SYGVKD come from the germline V gene. The CDR3 length is 13 residues. Trimming at V came to 10 bases and at J to 5 bases, leaving 9 bases not matched to a gene.

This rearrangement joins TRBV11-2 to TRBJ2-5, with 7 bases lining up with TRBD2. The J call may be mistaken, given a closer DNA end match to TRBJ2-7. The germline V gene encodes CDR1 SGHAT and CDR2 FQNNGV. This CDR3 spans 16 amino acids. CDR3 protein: CASSSERGTRPYEQYF. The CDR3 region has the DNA TGTGCCAGCAGCTCGGAGCGGGGCACGCGTCCCTACGAGCAGTACTTC.

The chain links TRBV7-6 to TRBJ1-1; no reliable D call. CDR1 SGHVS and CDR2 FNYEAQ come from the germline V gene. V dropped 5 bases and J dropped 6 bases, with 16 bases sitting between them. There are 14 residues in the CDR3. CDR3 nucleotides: TGTGCCAGCAGCAGAGCCACTAAGGGCCCTGAAGCTTTCTTT. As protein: CASSRATKGPEAFF.

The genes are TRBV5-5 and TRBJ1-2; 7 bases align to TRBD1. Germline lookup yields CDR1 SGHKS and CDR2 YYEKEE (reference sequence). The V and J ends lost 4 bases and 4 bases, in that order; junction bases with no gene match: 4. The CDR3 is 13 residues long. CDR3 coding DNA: TGTGCCAGCAGCACCCGGACAGGCTATGGCTACACCTTC. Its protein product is CASSTRTGYGYTF.

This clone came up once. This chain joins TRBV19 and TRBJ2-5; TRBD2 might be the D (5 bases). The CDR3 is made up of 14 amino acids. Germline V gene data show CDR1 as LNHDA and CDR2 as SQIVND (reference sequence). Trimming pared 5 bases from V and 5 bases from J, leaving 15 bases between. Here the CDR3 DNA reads TGTGCCAGTAGTCCGGACTCTGGTACTGAGACCCAGTACTTC. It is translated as CASSPDSGTETQYF.

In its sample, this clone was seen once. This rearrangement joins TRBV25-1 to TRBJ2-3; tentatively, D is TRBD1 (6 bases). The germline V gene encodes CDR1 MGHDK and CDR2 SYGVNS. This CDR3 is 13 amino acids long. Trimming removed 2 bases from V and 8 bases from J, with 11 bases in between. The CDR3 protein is CASSEGGQPTQYF. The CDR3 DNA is TGTGCCAGCAGTGAAGGTGGACAGCCTACGCAGTATTTT.

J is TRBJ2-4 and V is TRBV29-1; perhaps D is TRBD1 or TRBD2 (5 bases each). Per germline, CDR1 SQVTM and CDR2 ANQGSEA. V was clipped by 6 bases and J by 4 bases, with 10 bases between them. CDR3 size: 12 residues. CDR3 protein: CSVGDGKNIQYF. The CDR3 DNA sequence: TGCAGCGTGGGGGACGGGAAAAACATTCAGTACTTC.

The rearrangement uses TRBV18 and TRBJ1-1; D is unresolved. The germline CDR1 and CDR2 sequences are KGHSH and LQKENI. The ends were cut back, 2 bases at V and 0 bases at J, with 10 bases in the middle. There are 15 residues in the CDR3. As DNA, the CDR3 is TGTGCCAGCTCACCATCTCCGGGAATGAACACTGAAGCTTTCTTT. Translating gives CASSPSPGMNTEAFF. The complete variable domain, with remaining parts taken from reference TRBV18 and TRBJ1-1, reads NAGVMQNPRHLVRRRGQEARLRCSPMKGHSHVYWYRQLPEEGLKFMVYLQKENIIDESGMPKERFSAEFPKEGPSILRIQQVVRGDSAAYFCASSPSPGMNTEAFFGQGTRLTVV.

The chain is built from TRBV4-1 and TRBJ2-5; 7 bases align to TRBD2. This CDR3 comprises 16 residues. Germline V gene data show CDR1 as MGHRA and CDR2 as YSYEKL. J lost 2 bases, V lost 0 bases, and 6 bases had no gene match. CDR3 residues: CASSQDWTGGQETQYF. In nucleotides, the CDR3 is TGCGCCAGCAGCCAAGATTGGACGGGAGGACAAGAGACCCAGTACTTC.

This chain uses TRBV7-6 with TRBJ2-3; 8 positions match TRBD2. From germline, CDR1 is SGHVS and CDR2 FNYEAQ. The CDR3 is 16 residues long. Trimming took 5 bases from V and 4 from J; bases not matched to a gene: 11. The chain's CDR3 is CASSELPGTSPDTQYF. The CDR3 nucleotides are TGTGCCAGCAGCGAGTTGCCCGGGACTAGTCCAGATACGCAGTATTTT.

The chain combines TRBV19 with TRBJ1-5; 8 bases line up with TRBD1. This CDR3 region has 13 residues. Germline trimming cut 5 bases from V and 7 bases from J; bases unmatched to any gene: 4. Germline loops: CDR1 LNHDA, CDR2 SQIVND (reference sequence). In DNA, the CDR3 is TGTGCCAGTAGTGGGACAGGCGGGCAGCCCCAGCATTTT. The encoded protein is CASSGTGGQPQHF. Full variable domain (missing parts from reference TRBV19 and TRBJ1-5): DGGITQSPKYLFRKEGQNVTLSCEQNLNHDAMYWYRQDPGQGLRLIYYSQIVNDFQKGDIAEGYSVSREKKESFPLTVTSAQKNPTAFYLCASSGTGGQPQHFGDGTRLSIL.

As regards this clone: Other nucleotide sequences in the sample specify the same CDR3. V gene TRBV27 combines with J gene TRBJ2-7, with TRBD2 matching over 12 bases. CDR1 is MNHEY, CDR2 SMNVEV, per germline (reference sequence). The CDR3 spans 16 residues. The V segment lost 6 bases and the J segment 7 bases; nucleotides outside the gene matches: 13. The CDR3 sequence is CASSLALAGGLLEQYF. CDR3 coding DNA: TGTGCCAGCAGCTTAGCCCTAGCGGGAGGGCTCTTGGAGCAGTACTTC.

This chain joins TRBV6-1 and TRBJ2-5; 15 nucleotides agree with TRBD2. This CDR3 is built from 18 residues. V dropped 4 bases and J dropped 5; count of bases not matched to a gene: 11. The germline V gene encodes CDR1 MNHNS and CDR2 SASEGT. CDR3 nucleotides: TGTGCCAGCAGTGGCCCTAGGACTAGCGGGAGGGCTCGGGAGACCCAGTACTTC. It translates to CASSGPRTSGRARETQYF.

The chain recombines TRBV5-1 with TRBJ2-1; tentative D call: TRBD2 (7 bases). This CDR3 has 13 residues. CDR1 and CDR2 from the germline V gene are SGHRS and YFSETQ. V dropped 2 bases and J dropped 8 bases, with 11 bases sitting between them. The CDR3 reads CASSFAGADEQFF. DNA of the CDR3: TGCGCCAGCAGCTTTGCGGGGGCCGATGAGCAGTTCTTC.

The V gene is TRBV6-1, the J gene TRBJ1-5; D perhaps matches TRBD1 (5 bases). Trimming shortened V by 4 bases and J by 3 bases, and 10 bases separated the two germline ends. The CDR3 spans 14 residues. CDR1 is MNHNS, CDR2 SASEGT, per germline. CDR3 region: CASSAGRANQPQHF. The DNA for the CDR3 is TGTGCCAGCAGTGCAGGCAGGGCCAATCAGCCCCAGCATTTT.

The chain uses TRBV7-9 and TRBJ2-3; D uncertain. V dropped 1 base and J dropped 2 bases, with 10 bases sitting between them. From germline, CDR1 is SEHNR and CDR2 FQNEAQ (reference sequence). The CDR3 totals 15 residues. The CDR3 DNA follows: TGTGCCAGCAGCTTAGTTATCGACGACACAGATACGCAGTATTTT. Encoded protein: CASSLVIDDTDTQYF.

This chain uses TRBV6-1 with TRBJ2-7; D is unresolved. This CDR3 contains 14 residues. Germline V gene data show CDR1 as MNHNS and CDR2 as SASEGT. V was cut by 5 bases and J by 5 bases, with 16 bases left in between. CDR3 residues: CASSLLSSLHEQYF. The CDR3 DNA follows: TGTGCCAGCAGTTTGCTCTCCAGTCTGCACGAGCAGTACTTC.

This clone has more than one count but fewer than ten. CDR3 DNA sequence: TGCAGCGTACTACTTCCACTAAGTCCCAATGAGCAGTTCTTC. Its translation: CSVLLPLSPNEQFF. The chain uses TRBV29-1 and TRBJ2-1; no clear D. Germline V gene sequence: CDR1 SQVTM, CDR2 ANQGSEA. V was clipped by 6 bases and J by 6 bases, with 18 bases between them. CDR3 length equals 14 residues.